This TCR beta chain was recovered during a study of shared clonotypes between healthy human individuals. The assay was immunoSEQ multiplex PCR, and TCRdb's table has in-frame clones only and misses some. Here the sample spans fewer than 1 million clones, 96% being singletons. Germline values: CDR1 SGHDT, CDR2 YYEEEE. The CDR3 runs to 14 residues. With V trimmed by 6 bases and J by 4 bases, 9 bases remained unmatched. Findings and limits, study-wide: Naive CD4 clonotypes were shared across a handful of donors at roughly 5.5%.

For this clone: Its cognate antigen is unknown.

Positive CCR7 selection of CD45RO-negative cells yielded the naive CD8 cells, and terminally differentiated effector memory CD45RA+ cells were excluded. The chain couples TRBV5-6 to TRBJ2-7; 8 bases are a match to TRBD1. The sequence was collected from a man aged 25 to 45 in good health. Material for sequencing was naive CD8+ T cells sorted from blood. The CDR3 sequence is CASKDTGGNYEQYF. In DNA, the CDR3 is TGTGCCAGCAAAGATACAGGGGGAAATTACGAGCAGTACTTC.